This T cell receptor beta chain was documented in a study of CD8+ T cells in alopecia areata. Study overall: Twice daily, treated patients received 5 to 10 mg of oral tofacitinib.

In each case, RNA was isolated and then reverse transcribed into cDNA as the sequencing template. Generated by immunoSEQ multiplex PCR, the TCRdb table keeps only in-frame clones and is missing some. The table shows around 140,000 clones, with around 83% occurring only once. On this clone: Its antigen is still unknown.

Points from the study as a whole: Elevated clonality characterized lesional scalp relative to normal scalp, particularly in alopecia totalis/universalis. TCR sharing across patients was less clear than in mice, possibly HLA-related.

Sample treatment: oral pan-JAK inhibitor, 5-10 mg twice daily. The CDR3 has 13 amino acids. Germline V gene lookup returns CDR1 ENHRY and CDR2 SYGVKD. Trimming stripped 6 bases from V and 7 bases from J, with 13 bases between. Sample: CD8+ T cells sorted from blood, taken at week 4, from a patient treated with tofacitinib. The chain has TRBV10-3 and TRBJ2-1, with D possibly being TRBD2 (5 bases). This receptor was taken from a human donor with alopecia areata. The CDR3 sequence is CAIRDSWWNEQFF. CDR3 in DNA: TGTGCCATCAGGGACTCGTGGTGGAATGAGCAGTTCTTC.